This TCR beta chain was identified during a study of blood T cell repertoires in COVID-19. Trimming removed 7 bases from V and 0 bases from J; junction bases left unmatched: 15. CDR3 length equals 18 residues. Looked up from germline, CDR1 is LNHDA and CDR2 is SQIVND (reference sequence). Libraries were prepared by immunoSEQ multiplex PCR; TCRdb keeps only in-frame clonotypes and omits some of them. The sample gives some 230,000 clones, 80% to 85% of which show up once; approximately 2.5% is in the top ten. Sequences were obtained from peripheral blood. This receptor was obtained from a woman aged 60-75 years with acute or convalescent COVID-19. The gene calls are TRBV19 and TRBJ1-5; 7 nucleotides match TRBD1. The CDR3 is CASKGNVGQRYSNQPQHF. The CDR3 DNA is TGTGCCAGTAAGGGGAACGTGGGACAGAGGTATAGCAATCAGCCCCAGCATTTT.